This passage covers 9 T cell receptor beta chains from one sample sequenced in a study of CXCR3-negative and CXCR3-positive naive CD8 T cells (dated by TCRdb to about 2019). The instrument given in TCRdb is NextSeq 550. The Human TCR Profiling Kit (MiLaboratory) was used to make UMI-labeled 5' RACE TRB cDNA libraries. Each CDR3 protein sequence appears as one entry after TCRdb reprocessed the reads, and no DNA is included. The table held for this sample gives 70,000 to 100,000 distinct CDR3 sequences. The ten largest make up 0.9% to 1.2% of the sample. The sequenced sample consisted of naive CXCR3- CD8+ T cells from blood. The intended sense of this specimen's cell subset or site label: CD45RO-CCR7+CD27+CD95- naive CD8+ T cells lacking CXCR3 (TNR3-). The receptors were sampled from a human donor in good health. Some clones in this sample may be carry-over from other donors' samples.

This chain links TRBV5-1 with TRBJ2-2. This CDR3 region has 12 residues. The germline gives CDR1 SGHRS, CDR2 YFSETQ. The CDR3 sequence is CASSLGSRELFF.

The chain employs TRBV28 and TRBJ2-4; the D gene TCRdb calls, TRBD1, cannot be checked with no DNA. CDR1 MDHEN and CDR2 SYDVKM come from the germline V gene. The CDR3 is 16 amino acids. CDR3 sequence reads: CASSWGTVVAKNIQYF.

The CDR3 protein is CASSQDGETEAFF. The chain has TRBV4-2 and TRBJ1-1. Germline values: CDR1 LGHNA, CDR2 YNFKEQ. The CDR3 consists of 13 residues.

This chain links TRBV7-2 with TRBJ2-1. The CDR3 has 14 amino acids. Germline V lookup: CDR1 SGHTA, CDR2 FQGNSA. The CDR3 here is CASSFSGGHNEQFF.

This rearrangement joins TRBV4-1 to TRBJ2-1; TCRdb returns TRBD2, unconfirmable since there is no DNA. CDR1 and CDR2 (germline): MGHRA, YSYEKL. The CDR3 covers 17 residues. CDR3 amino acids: CASSQDLAGETYNEQFF.

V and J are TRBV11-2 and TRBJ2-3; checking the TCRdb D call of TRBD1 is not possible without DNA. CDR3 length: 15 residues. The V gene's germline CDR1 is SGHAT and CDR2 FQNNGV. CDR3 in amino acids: CASSQGTGDTDTQYF.

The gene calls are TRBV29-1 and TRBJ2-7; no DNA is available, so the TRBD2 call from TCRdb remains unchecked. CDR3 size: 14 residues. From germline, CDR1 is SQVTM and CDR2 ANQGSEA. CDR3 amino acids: CSVLLAEREYEQYF.

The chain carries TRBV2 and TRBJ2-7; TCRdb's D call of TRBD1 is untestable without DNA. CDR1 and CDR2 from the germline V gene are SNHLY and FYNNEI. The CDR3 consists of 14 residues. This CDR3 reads CASSPVRGSYEQYF.

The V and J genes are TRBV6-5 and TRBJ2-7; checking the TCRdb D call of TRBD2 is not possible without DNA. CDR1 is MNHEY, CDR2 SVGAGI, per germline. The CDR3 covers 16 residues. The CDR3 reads CASSYSSSGYNYEQYF.